The entry that follows covers one TCR beta chain sequence. Only in-frame clones appear in the TCRdb table, and some are missing; sequencing was by immunoSEQ multiplex PCR. The sample lists about 230,000 clones, roughly 83% seen once, with about 2.5% in the top ten. The V gene's germline CDR1 is MNHEY and CDR2 SMNVEV (reference sequence). V was clipped by 6 bases and J by 4 bases; unmatched bases: 8. This CDR3 comprises 14 residues. This entry comes from a study of blood T cell repertoires in COVID-19. In the study overall: Material from acute and convalescent COVID-19 was sourced from the United States, Italy and Spain.

The TCR originated in a woman aged 65 to 85 with active or convalescent COVID-19. Sequencing was done on a sample of peripheral blood. The chain employs TRBV27 and TRBJ1-1, with 7 bases matching TRBD1. CDR3 amino acids: CASSLRQGGTEAFF. The CDR3 DNA reads as TGTGCCAGCAGCCTTAGACAGGGAGGCACTGAAGCTTTCTTT.